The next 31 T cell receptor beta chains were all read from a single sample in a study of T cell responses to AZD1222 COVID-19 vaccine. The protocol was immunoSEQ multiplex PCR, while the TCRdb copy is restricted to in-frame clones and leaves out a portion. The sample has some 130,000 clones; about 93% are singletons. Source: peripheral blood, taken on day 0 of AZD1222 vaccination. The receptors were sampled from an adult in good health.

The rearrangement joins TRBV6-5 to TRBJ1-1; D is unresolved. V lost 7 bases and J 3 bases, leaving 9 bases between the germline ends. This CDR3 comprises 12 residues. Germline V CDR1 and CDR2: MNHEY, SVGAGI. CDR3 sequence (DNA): TGTGCCAGCAAGAGGGATTACACTGAAGCTTTCTTT. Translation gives CASKRDYTEAFF.

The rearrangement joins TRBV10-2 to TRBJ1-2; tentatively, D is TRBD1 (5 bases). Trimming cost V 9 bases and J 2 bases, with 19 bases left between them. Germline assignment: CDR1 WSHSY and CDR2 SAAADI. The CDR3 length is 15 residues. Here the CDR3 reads CASQGLEENNYGYTF. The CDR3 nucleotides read TGCGCCAGTCAGGGTCTTGAAGAGAACAACTATGGCTACACCTTC.

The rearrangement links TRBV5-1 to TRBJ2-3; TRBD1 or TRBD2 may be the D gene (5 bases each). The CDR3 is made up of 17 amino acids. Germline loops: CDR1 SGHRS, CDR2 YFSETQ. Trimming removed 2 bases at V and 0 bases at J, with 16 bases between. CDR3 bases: TGCGCCAGCAGCTTTGAGGGGTCGGGGTTAAGCACAGATACGCAGTATTTT. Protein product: CASSFEGSGLSTDTQYF.

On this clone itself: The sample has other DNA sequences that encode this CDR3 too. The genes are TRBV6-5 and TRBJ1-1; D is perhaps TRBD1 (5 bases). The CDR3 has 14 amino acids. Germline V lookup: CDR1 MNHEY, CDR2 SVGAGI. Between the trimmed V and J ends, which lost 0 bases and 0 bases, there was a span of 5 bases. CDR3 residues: CASSYSGVNTEAFF. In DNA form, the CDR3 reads TGTGCCAGCAGTTACTCGGGGGTGAACACTGAAGCTTTCTTT.

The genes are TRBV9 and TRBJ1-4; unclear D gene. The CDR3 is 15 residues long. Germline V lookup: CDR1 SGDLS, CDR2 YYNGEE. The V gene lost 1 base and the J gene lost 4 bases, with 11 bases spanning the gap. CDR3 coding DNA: TGTGCCAGCAGCGTACGCGGGCTAGATAATGAAAAACTGTTTTTT. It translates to CASSVRGLDNEKLFF. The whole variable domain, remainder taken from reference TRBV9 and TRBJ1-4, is DSGVTQTPKHLITATGQRVTLRCSPRSGDLSVYWYQQSLDQGLQFLIQYYNGEERAKGNILERFSAQQFPDLHSELNLSSLELGDSALYFCASSVRGLDNEKLFFGSGTQLSVL.

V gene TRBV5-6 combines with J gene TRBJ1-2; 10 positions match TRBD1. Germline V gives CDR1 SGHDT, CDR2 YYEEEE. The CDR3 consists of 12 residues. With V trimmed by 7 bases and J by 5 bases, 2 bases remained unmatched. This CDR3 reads CASRDRGYGYTF. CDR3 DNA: TGTGCCAGCCGGGACAGGGGTTATGGCTACACCTTC.

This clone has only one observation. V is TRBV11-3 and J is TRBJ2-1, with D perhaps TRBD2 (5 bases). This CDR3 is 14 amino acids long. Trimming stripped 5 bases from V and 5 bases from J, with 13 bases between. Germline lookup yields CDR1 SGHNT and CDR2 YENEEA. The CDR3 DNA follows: TGTGCCAGCAGCCTTGAGGGCCCAGACAATGAGCAGTTCTTC. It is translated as CASSLEGPDNEQFF. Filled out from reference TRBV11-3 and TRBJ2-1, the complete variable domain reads EAGVVQSPRYKIIEKKQPVAFWCNPISGHNTLYWYLQNLGQGPELLIRYENEEAVDDSQLPKDRFSAERLKGVDSTLKIQPAELGDSAVYLCASSLEGPDNEQFFGPGTRLTVL.

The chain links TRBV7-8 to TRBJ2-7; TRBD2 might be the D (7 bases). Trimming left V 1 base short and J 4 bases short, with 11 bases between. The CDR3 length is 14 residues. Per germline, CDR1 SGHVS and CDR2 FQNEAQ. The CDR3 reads CASSLGGGVYEQYF. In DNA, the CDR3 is TGTGCCAGCAGCTTAGGCGGGGGCGTTTACGAGCAGTACTTC. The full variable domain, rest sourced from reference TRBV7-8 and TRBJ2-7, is GAGVSQSPRYKVAKRGQDVALRCDPISGHVSLFWYQQALGQGPEFLTYFQNEAQLDKSGLPSDRFFAERPEGSVSTLKIQRTQQEDSAVYLCASSLGGGVYEQYFGPGTRLTVT.

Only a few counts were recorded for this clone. In nucleotides, the CDR3 is TGCGCCAGCAGCCTGGGGTTGACAGGGTCCCACGAGCAGTACTTC. This translates into CASSLGLTGSHEQYF. This rearrangement joins TRBV4-3 to TRBJ2-7; TRBD1 aligns across 7 bases. Germline values: CDR1 LGHNA, CDR2 YSLEER. With 4 bases clipped from V and 5 bases from J, the junction kept 11 bases outside the gene matches. The CDR3 consists of 15 residues.

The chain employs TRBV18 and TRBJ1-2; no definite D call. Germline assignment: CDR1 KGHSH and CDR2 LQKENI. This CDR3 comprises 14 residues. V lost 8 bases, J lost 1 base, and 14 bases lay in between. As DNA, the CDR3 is TGTGCCAGCCGTCGGGCCAGTAATAACTATGGCTACACCTTC. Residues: CASRRASNNYGYTF.

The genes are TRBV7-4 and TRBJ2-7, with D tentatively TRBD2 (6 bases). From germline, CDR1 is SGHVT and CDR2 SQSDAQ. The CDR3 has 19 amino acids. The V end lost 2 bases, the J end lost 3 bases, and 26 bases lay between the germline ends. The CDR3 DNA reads TGTGCCAGCAGCTTACGGACCCCTGCCTTATGCCGGGGGTTCTACGAGCAGTACTTC. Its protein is CASSLRTPALCRGFYEQYF. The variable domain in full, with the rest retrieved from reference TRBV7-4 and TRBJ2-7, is GAGVSQSPRYKVAKRGRDVALRCDSISGHVTLYWYRQTLGQGSEVLTYSQSDAQRDKSGRPSGRFSAERPERSVSTLKIQRTEQGDSAVYLCASSLRTPALCRGFYEQYFGPGTRLTVT.

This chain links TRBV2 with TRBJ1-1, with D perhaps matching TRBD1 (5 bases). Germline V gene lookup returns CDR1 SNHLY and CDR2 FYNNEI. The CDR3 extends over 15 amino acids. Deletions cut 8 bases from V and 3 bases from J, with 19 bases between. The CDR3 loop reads CASRRDFGGHTEAFF. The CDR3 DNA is TGTGCCAGCCGCCGGGACTTTGGAGGTCACACTGAAGCTTTCTTT.

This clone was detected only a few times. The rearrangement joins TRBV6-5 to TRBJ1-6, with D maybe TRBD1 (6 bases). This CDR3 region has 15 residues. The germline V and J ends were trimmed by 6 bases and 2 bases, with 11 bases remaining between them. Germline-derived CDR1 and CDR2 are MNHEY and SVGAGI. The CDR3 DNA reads TGTGCCAGCAGAAGGGACACCGCCTATAATTCACCCCTCCACTTT. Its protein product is CASRRDTAYNSPLHF.

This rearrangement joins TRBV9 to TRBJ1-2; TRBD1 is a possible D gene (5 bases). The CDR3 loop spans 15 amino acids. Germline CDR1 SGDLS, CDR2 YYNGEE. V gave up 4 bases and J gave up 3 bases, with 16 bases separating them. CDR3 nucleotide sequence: TGTGCCAGCAGCCCGTCACCCACGGGGGACTATGGCTACACCTTC. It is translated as CASSPSPTGDYGYTF.

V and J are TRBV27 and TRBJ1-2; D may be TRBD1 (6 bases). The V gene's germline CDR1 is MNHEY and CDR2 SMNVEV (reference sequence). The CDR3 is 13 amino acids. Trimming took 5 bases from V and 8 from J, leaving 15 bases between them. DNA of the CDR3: TGTGCCAGCAGTCCGGGGGGGGCGAAGGGCTACACCTTC. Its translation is CASSPGGAKGYTF.

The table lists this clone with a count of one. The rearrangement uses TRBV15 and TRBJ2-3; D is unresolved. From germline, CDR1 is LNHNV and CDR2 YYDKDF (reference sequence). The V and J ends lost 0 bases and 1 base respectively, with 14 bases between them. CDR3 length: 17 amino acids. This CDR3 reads CATSRDLGAVGTDTQYF. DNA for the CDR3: TGTGCCACCAGCAGAGATCTCGGAGCCGTGGGCACAGATACGCAGTATTTT.

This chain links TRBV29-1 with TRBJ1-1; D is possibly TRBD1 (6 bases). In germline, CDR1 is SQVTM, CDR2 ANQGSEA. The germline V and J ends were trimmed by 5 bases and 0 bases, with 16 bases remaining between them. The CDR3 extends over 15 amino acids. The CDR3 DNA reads TGCAGCGTTCTTCCACGGGGGGCAATGAACACTGAAGCTTTCTTT. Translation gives CSVLPRGAMNTEAFF.

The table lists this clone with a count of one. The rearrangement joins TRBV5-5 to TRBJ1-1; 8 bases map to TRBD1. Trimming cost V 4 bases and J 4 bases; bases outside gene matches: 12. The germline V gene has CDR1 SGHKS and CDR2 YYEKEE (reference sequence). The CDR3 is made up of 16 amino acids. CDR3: CASSDDPGGLGTEAFF. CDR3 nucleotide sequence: TGTGCCAGCAGCGACGATCCAGGGGGCCTAGGCACTGAAGCTTTCTTT.

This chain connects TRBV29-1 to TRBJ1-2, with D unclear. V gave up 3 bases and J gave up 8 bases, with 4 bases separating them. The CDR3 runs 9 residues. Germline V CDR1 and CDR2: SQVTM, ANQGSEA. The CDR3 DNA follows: TGCAGCGTTGAGGCGGGCTACACCTTC. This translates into CSVEAGYTF.

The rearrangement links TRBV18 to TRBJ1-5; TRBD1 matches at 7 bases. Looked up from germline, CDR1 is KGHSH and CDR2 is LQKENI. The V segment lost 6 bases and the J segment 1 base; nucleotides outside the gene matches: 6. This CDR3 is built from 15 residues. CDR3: CASSTQGDSNQPQHF. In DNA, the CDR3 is TGTGCCAGCTCGACCCAGGGGGACAGCAATCAGCCCCAGCATTTT. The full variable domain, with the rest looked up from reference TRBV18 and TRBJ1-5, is NAGVMQNPRHLVRRRGQEARLRCSPMKGHSHVYWYRQLPEEGLKFMVYLQKENIIDESGMPKERFSAEFPKEGPSILRIQQVVRGDSAAYFCASSTQGDSNQPQHFGDGTRLSIL.

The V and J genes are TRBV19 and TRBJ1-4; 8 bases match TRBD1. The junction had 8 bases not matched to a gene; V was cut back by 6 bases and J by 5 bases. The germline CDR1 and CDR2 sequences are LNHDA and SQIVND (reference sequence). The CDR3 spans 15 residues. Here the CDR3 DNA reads TGTGCCAGTAGCCCAGACAGGGGTCTAAATGAAAAACTGTTTTTT. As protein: CASSPDRGLNEKLFF. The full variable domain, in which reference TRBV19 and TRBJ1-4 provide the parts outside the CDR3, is DGGITQSPKYLFRKEGQNVTLSCEQNLNHDAMYWYRQDPGQGLRLIYYSQIVNDFQKGDIAEGYSVSREKKESFPLTVTSAQKNPTAFYLCASSPDRGLNEKLFFGSGTQLSVL.

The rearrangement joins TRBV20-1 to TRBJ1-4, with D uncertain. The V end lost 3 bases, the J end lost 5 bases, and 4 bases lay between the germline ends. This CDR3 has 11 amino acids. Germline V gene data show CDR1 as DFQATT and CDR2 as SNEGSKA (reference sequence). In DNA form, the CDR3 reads TGCAGTGCTAGCTCAAATGAAAAACTGTTTTTT. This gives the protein CSASSNEKLFF.

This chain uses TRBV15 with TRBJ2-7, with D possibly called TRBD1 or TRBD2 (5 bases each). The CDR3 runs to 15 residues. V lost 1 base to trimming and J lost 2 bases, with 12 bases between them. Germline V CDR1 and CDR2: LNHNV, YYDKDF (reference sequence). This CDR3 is CATSRAAQGAYEQYF. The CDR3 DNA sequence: TGTGCCACCAGCAGAGCCGCCCAGGGAGCCTACGAGCAGTACTTC.

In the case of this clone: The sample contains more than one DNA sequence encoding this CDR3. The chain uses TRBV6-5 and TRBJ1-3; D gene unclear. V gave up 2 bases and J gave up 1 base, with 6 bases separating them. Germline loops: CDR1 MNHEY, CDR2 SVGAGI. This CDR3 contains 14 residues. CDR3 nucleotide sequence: TGTGCCAGCAGTTACCGGGGATCTGGAAACACCATATATTTT. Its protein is CASSYRGSGNTIYF.

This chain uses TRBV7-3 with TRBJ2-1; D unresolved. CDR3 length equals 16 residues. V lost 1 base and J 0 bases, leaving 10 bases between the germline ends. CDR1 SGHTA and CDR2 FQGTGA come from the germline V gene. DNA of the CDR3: TGTGCCAGCAGCTTAATCGACTCCCGCTCCTACAATGAGCAGTTCTTC. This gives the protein CASSLIDSRSYNEQFF.

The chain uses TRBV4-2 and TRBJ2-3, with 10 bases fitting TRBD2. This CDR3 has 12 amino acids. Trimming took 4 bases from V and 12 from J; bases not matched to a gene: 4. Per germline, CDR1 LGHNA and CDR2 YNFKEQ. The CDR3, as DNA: TGTGCCAGCAGCCCACTAGCGGGGCTACAGTATTTT. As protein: CASSPLAGLQYF.

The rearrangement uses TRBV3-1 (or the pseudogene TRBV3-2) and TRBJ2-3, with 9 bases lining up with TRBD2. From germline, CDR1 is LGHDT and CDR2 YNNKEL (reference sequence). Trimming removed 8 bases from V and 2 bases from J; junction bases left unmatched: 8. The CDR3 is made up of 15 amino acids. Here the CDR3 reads CASALASGDTDTQYF. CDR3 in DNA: TGTGCCAGCGCGCTAGCTAGCGGGGACACAGATACGCAGTATTTT.

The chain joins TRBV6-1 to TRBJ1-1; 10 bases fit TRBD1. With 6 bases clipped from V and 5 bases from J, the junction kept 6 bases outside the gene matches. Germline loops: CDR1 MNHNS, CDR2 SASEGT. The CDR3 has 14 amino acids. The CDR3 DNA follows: TGTGCCAGCAGGAGGGACAGGGGAGGGACTGAAGCTTTCTTT. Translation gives CASRRDRGGTEAFF.

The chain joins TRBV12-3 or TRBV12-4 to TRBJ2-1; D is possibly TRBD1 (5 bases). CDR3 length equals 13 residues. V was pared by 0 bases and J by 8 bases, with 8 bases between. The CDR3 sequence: CASSLAGVHEQFF. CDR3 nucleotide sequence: TGTGCCAGCAGTTTAGCAGGGGTACATGAGCAGTTCTTC.

CDR3 protein: CASSYGAGSNTEAFF. The CDR3 DNA follows: TGTGCCAGCAGTTACGGGGCAGGGTCAAACACTGAAGCTTTCTTT. The V call is TRBV6-5, the J call TRBJ1-1; maybe TRBD1 (5 bases). The germline V and J ends were trimmed by 2 bases and 2 bases, with 12 bases remaining between them. Looked up from germline, CDR1 is MNHEY and CDR2 is SVGAGI. The CDR3 runs 15 residues.

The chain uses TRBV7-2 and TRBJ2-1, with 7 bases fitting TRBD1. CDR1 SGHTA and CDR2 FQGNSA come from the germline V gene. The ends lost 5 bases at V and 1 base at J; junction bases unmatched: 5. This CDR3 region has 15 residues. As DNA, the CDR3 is TGTGCCAGCAGCGTCACAGGGGTTTCCTACAATGAGCAGTTCTTC. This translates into CASSVTGVSYNEQFF.